One and the same sample provided the 14 T cell receptor beta chains below, sequenced in a study of cytomegalovirus exposure and HLA in healthy donors (dated by TCRdb to about 2017). Library preparation employed the immunoSEQ multiplex PCR assay. The multiplex PCR relied on a mix of 60 forward primers for TCR Vbeta segments and 13 reverse primers for TCR Jbeta segments. The clones in this table, taken by TCRdb from immuneACCESS, are in-frame only. Not every clone is retained; where verified, under half of the shortfall comes from an unresolved V gene, and the cause of the rest is unknown. The sample table records about 180,000 clones; roughly 81% of these occur just once. The ten top clones hold 4.5% to 5.5% of the sample. The specimen sequenced was PBMCs. The source of these receptors is a girl aged 5-17 years in good health and CMV-seropositive.

The V and J genes are TRBV6-5 and TRBJ2-1, with TRBD1 matching over 7 bases. With 8 bases clipped from V and 2 bases from J, the junction kept 9 bases outside the gene matches. Germline assignment: CDR1 MNHEY and CDR2 SVGAGI. CDR3 length: 15 amino acids. Here the CDR3 reads CASRPEGAPYNEQFF. The CDR3 coding sequence is TGTGCCAGCCGCCCCGAGGGGGCCCCCTACAATGAGCAGTTCTTC.

The V and J genes are TRBV9 and TRBJ2-3; D call uncertain. There are 16 residues in the CDR3. Trimming shortened V by 0 bases and J by 0 bases, and 11 bases separated the two germline ends. The germline V gene has CDR1 SGDLS and CDR2 YYNGEE. CDR3 in amino acids: CASSVGSSTSTDTQYF. The CDR3 DNA follows: TGTGCCAGCAGCGTAGGGAGTAGCACTAGCACAGATACGCAGTATTTT.

The chain carries TRBV27 and TRBJ1-3; tentatively, D is TRBD1 (5 bases). CDR3 size: 16 residues. The germline V and J ends were trimmed by 5 bases and 4 bases, with 18 bases remaining between them. CDR1 is MNHEY, CDR2 SMNVEV, per germline (reference sequence). The CDR3 DNA follows: TGTGCCAGCAGTCCAGAAGGAGGGGTAGGGGGAAACACCATATATTTT. This translates into CASSPEGGVGGNTIYF.

This clone was seen a few times. Other DNA sequences within the sample encode an identical CDR3. The rearrangement joins TRBV5-8 to TRBJ2-5; the match to TRBD2 covers 7 bases. This CDR3 contains 14 residues. Germline V gene lookup returns CDR1 SGHTS and CDR2 YDEGEE. V lost 10 bases to trimming and J lost 2 bases; unmatched junction nucleotides: 11. CDR3 nucleotides: TGTGCCCCCTCCGGGAGGAGCGAACAAGAGACCCAGTACTTC. This sequence encodes CAPSGRSEQETQYF.

The CDR3 bases are TGCGCCAGCAGCCAAGATAAGAGCGGGGAAGCTTTCTTT. This translates into CASSQDKSGEAFF. The V and J genes are TRBV4-1 and TRBJ1-1; D gene uncertain. CDR3 length equals 13 residues. In germline, CDR1 is MGHRA, CDR2 YSYEKL. The V end lost 0 bases, the J end lost 8 bases, and 10 bases lay between the germline ends.

The chain links TRBV29-1 to TRBJ1-1; tentative D call: TRBD1 (5 bases). V shed 6 bases and J shed 10 bases, with 12 bases lying between them. CDR3 length: 10 amino acids. CDR1 and CDR2 from the germline V gene are SQVTM and ANQGSEA. The CDR3 loop is CSVLTGRAFF. CDR3 nucleotide sequence: TGCAGCGTGTTAACAGGAAGAGCTTTCTTT.

The CDR3 DNA follows: TGTGCCAGCAGCCAAGATGGGGGGGCGAAATCGAACACCGGGGAGCTGTTTTTT. This gives the protein CASSQDGGAKSNTGELFF. The chain carries TRBV4-2 and TRBJ2-2, with D tentatively TRBD2 (7 bases). This CDR3 is 18 amino acids long. Deletions cut 0 bases from V and 0 bases from J, with 14 bases between. CDR1 and CDR2 (germline): LGHNA, YNFKEQ.

The chain employs TRBV11-3 and TRBJ1-3; D is uncertain. This CDR3 contains 17 residues. Per germline, CDR1 SGHNT and CDR2 YENEEA. Trimming removed 6 bases from V and 0 bases from J, with 18 bases in between. CDR3 in amino acids: CASSLTQSKSSGNTIYF. CDR3 bases: TGTGCCAGCAGTCTCACCCAATCGAAGAGCTCTGGAAACACCATATATTTT. Full variable domain (rest looked up from reference TRBV11-3 and TRBJ1-3): EAGVVQSPRYKIIEKKQPVAFWCNPISGHNTLYWYLQNLGQGPELLIRYENEEAVDDSQLPKDRFSAERLKGVDSTLKIQPAELGDSAVYLCASSLTQSKSSGNTIYFGEGSWLTVV.

The CDR3 nucleotides read TGCGCCAGCAGCGTACAGGGGTGGGCAGATACGCAGTATTTT. Amino acid sequence: CASSVQGWADTQYF. The chain couples TRBV5-1 to TRBJ2-3; 7 bases are shared with TRBD1. With 4 bases clipped from V and 4 bases from J, the junction kept 6 bases outside the gene matches. Germline lookup yields CDR1 SGHRS and CDR2 YFSETQ. This CDR3 region has 14 residues. Full variable domain (remainder filled in from reference TRBV5-1 and TRBJ2-3): KAGVTQTPRYLIKTRGQQVTLSCSPISGHRSVSWYQQTPGQGLQFLFEYFSETQRNKGNFPGRFSGRQFSNSRSEMNVSTLELGDSALYLCASSVQGWADTQYFGPGTRLTVL.

In DNA, the CDR3 is TGTGCCAGCAGCGCAGCGGGACCTTTTAACTATGGCTACACCTTC. Amino acids: CASSAAGPFNYGYTF. The chain has TRBV9 and TRBJ1-2; weak D call: TRBD1 (5 bases). Trimming removed 3 bases from V and 1 base from J, with 13 bases in between. The CDR3 is made up of 15 amino acids. Per the germline V gene, CDR1 is SGDLS and CDR2 is YYNGEE.

This sequence joins TRBV6-1 and TRBJ2-3, with a possible D match to TRBD1 (6 bases). This CDR3 region has 15 residues. Germline CDR1 and CDR2: MNHNS and SASEGT. V dropped 2 bases and J dropped 1 base, with 10 bases sitting between them. The CDR3 DNA reads TGTGCCAGCAGTGAAACTGGGGGCCGCACAGATACGCAGTATTTT. Translating gives CASSETGGRTDTQYF.

The genes are TRBV7-6 and TRBJ1-1; the D is unclear. The ends were cut back, 3 bases at V and 2 bases at J, with 10 bases in the middle. The CDR3 has 14 amino acids. Per the germline V gene, CDR1 is SGHVS and CDR2 is FNYEAQ. CDR3 protein: CASSFPQVNTEAFF. Written as DNA, the CDR3 is TGTGCCAGCAGCTTCCCCCAGGTAAACACTGAAGCTTTCTTT. The full variable domain, its missing parts supplied by reference TRBV7-6 and TRBJ1-1, is GAGVSQSPRYKVTKRGQDVALRCDPISGHVSLYWYRQALGQGPEFLTYFNYEAQQDKSGLPNDRFSAERPEGSISTLTIQRTEQRDSAMYRCASSFPQVNTEAFFGQGTRLTVV.

This clone was seen a few times. The CDR3 coding sequence is TGTGCCACCGAGGGGGCTGGTAACTATGGCTACACCTTC. Translation: CATEGAGNYGYTF. The chain links TRBV25-1 to TRBJ1-2, with 7 bases fitting TRBD1. Germline V gene lookup returns CDR1 MGHDK and CDR2 SYGVNS. This CDR3 region has 13 residues. With V trimmed by 10 bases and J by 1 base, 6 bases remained unmatched.

V is TRBV19 and J is TRBJ1-5; maybe TRBD1 (6 bases). The CDR3 is made up of 15 amino acids. Between the trimmed V and J ends, which lost 5 bases and 0 bases, there was a span of 11 bases. Germline V CDR1 and CDR2: LNHDA, SQIVND (reference sequence). The CDR3 region is CASSGTPYSNQPQHF. CDR3 nucleotide sequence: TGTGCCAGTAGTGGGACACCTTATAGCAATCAGCCCCAGCATTTT.